The clone carrying this T cell receptor beta chain was seen just once. The antigen is unknown. The germline V gene has CDR1 SGDLS and CDR2 YYNGEE. The CDR3 totals 13 residues. Trimming left V 0 bases short and J 4 bases short, with 6 bases between. This record belongs to a study of PD-1 blockade in classical Hodgkin lymphoma. The study's findings and limits: Complete responders' baseline diversity resembled that of newly diagnosed patients.

Time point reported: cycle 4 day 1 (C4D1), after five to seven weeks of nivolumab. Brentuximab vedotin exposure varied, and every patient relapsed after autologous stem cell transplantation. Best response was recorded as complete response, partial response or progressive disease. Using immunoSEQ multiplex PCR, the repertoire was profiled, and TCRdb retains in-frame clones only, with some absent. In the table there are approximately 8,000 clones, more than 75% of which are singletons. The chain uses TRBV9 and TRBJ2-3; D unresolved. Specimen: peripheral blood mononuclear cells (PBMCs), collected before the fourth cycle of nivolumab. The TCR originated in a human donor with classical Hodgkin lymphoma. The CDR3 DNA follows: TGTGCCAGCAGCGTAGCAGTTCCAGATACGCAGTATTTT. As protein: CASSVAVPDTQYF.